This T cell receptor (beta chain) was found in a study of shared clonotypes between healthy human individuals. About the research overall: Used for every donor were three CD4 naive, three CD4 memory, two CD8 naive and one CD8 memory plate.

Over several immunoSEQ plates, each subset's genomic DNA was distributed in even portions. Sequenced by immunoSEQ multiplex PCR; TCRdb stores in-frame clones only, minus some. The profile covers about 1.5 million clones, with more than 95% appearing a single time and over 1% taken by the ten largest. Germline CDR1 reads SEHNR; CDR2 reads FQNEAQ (reference sequence). CDR3 length: 17 amino acids. V dropped 5 bases and J dropped 5; count of bases not matched to a gene: 11. The sequence was obtained from a man aged 25-45 years in good health. Sequenced material: naive CD4+ T cells sorted from blood. Sample subset: CD45RA+ positively selected. V and J are TRBV7-9 and TRBJ2-5, with 13 bases that match TRBD2. The CDR3 sequence: CASSKGGLAGSRETQYF. The CDR3 DNA follows: TGTGCCAGCAGCAAAGGGGGACTAGCGGGATCGCGGGAGACCCAGTACTTC.